This T cell receptor beta chain was identified during a study of early T cells in non-severe SARS-CoV-2 infection. Looking at the study overall: Sequencing input comprised bulk RNA from unsorted whole blood; chain pairing was not available. Study conclusions and caveats: Comparison of clonotypes with VDJdb favored anti-spike CD8 responses while missing private and CD4 specificities.

The length of the CDR3 is 15 residues. Germline values: CDR1 LNHNV, CDR2 YYDKDF (reference sequence). The library protocol tagged individual cDNA molecules with unique molecular identifiers. TCRdb reprocessed the 5' RACE reads with MiXCR, giving one entry per CDR3 protein. The data show more than 45,000 distinct CDR3 sequences, roughly 5.5% seen once. This clonotype was observed a handful of times. Its antigen is as yet unknown. A read error may account for a junction end that differs from germline. The specimen sequenced was whole blood. The sequence was collected from an adult who was a healthcare worker with PCR-confirmed SARS-CoV-2 infection or an uninfected control (not recorded which). The J gene is TRBJ2-7, the V gene TRBV15; D is uncertain. This chain's CDR3 is CATSRDAALPYEQYF. DNA for the CDR3: TGTGCTACCAGCAGAGATGCAGCTTTACCCTACGAGCAGTACTTC. Full variable domain (outside the CDR3, taken from reference TRBV15 and TRBJ2-7): DAMVIQNPRYQVTQFGKPVTLSCSQTLNHNVMYWYQQKSSQAPKLLFHYYDKDFNNEADTPDNFQSRRPNTSFCFLDIRSPGLGDTAMYLCATSRDAALPYEQYFGPGTRLTVT.